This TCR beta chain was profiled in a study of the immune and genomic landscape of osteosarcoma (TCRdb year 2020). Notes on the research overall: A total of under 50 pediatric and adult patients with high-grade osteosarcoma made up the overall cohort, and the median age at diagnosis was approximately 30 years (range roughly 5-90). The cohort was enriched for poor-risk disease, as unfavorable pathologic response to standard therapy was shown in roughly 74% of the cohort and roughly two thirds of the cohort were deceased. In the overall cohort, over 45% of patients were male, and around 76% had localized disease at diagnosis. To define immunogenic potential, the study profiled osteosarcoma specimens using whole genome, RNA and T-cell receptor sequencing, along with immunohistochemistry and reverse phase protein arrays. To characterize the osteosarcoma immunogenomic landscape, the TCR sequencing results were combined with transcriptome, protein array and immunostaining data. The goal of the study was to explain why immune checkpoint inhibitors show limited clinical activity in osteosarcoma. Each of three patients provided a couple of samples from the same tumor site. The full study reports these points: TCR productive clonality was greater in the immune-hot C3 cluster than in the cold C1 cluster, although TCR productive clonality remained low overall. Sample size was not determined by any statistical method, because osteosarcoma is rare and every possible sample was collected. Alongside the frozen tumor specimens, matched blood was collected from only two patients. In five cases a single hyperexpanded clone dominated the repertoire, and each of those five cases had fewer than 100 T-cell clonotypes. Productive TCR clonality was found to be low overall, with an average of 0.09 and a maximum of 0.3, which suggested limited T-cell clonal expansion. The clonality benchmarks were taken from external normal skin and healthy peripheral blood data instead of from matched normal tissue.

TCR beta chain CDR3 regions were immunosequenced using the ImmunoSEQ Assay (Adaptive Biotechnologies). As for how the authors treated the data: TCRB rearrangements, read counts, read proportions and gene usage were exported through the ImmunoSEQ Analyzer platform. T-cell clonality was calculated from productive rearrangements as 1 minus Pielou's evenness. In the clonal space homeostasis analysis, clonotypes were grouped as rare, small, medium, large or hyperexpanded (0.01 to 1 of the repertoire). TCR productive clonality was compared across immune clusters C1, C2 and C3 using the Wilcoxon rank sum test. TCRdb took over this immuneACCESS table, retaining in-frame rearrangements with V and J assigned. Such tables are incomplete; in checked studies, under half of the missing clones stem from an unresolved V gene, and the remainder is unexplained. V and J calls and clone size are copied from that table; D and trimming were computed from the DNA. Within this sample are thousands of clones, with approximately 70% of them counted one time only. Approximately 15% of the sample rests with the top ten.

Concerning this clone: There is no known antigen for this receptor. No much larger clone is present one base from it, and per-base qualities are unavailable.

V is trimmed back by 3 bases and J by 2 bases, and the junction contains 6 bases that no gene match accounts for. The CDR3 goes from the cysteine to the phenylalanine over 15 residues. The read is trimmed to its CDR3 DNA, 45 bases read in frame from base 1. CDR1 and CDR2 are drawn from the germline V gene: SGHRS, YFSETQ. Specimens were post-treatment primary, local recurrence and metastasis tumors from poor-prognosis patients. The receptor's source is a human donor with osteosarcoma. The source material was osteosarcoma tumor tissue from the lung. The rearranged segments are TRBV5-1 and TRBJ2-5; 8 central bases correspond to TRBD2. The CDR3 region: CASSSGGGLQETQYF. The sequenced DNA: TGCGCCAGCAGCTCCGGGGGGGGCTTACAAGAGACCCAGTACTTC. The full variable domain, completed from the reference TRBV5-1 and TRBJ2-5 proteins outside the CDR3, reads KAGVTQTPRYLIKTRGQQVTLSCSPISGHRSVSWYQQTPGQGLQFLFEYFSETQRNKGNFPGRFSGRQFSNSRSEMNVSTLELGDSALYLCASSSGGGLQETQYFGPGTRLLVL.